This TCR beta chain was sequenced in a study of blood T cells in healthy people across ages. This CDR3 region has 17 residues. CDR1 and CDR2 (germline): SGHTA, FQGNSA. Trimming cost V 4 bases and J 0 bases; bases outside gene matches: 7. Using a J-beta primer mix together with a sample-barcoded 5' primer, a second PCR was run for roughly 6 to 11 cycles. TCRdb ran MiXCR on the 5' RACE reads and lists one entry per CDR3 protein. The sample has around 1.1 million distinct CDR3 sequences, 35% to 45% seen once. Study-level points and caveats: Shifts in expanded clonotypes may have been confounded by donor CMV status, which was unknown. Diversity figures based on one million T cells were deemed too low.

With regard to this clonotype: Antigen specificity is unknown.

The chain has TRBV7-2 and TRBJ2-3; 10 bases match TRBD1. This clonotype was sampled from a man younger than 30 in good health. Sequences were obtained from blood. For the CDR3, the DNA is TGTGCCAGCAGCTCCCGAGGGACAGGGGCTAGCACAGATACGCAGTATTTT. This codes for CASSSRGTGASTDTQYF.